Detailed here is one TCR beta chain. The germline CDR1 and CDR2 sequences are SEHNR and FQNEAQ (reference sequence). V shed 4 bases and J 4 bases; nucleotides not matched to a gene: 10. The CDR3 consists of 16 residues. The data are from a study of blood T cell repertoires in COVID-19. Study in general: The samples span acute and convalescent COVID-19 from the United States, Italy and Spain.

As originally analysed: Reference gene primer amplification gave nucleated cell count estimates. The method was immunoSEQ multiplex PCR; TCRdb's version includes in-frame clones alone and lacks a portion of them. That table is the source of V, J and clone size, and D and trimming were worked out from the DNA. The table lists a few hundred thousand clones, around nine tenths of them singletons. The sequence was collected from a man in his 60s with acute or convalescent COVID-19. The chain couples TRBV7-9 to TRBJ2-7; TRBD1 aligns across 10 bases. Sample: peripheral blood. CDR3 residues: CASSSFSGTGVYEQYF. CDR3 sequence (DNA): TGTGCCAGCAGCTCCTTCAGCGGGACAGGGGTATACGAGCAGTACTTC.